Following are 17 T cell receptor beta chains from one sample sequenced in a study of blood T cells in healthy people across ages. Sample-barcoded 5' priming and a J-beta primer mix drove a second PCR of about 6 to 12 cycles. TCRdb reprocessed the 5' RACE reads via MiXCR and lists one record per CDR3 protein. The profile covers some 1.4 million distinct CDR3 sequences, with 42% appearing a single time and under 8% taken by the ten largest. Sequenced: blood. These receptors were obtained from a woman between 18 and 29 years old in good health.

V gene TRBV2 combines with J gene TRBJ1-6; no definite D call. Germline V gene data show CDR1 as SNHLY and CDR2 as FYNNEI. V was pared by 2 bases and J by 8 bases, with 7 bases between. This CDR3 has 13 amino acids. The CDR3 sequence is CASSESRDSPLHF. The CDR3 DNA reads TGTGCCAGCAGTGAAAGTAGGGATTCACCCCTCCACTTT.

This clonotype was seen a few times. The chain uses TRBV12-3 or TRBV12-4 and TRBJ1-6, with D unresolved. V dropped 3 bases and J dropped 8 bases, with 11 bases sitting between them. The CDR3 loop spans 14 amino acids. CDR3 bases: TGTGCCAGCAGTTTCGGGCCCCCTCATTCACCCCTCCACTTT. Residues: CASSFGPPHSPLHF.

The V gene is TRBV25-1, the J gene TRBJ1-5; D call uncertain. Trimming stripped 8 bases from V and 4 bases from J, with 9 bases between. Germline V gene sequence: CDR1 MGHDK, CDR2 SYGVNS. CDR3 size: 12 residues. CDR3 DNA: TGTGCCAGCTCTGCTCGGAATCAGCCCCAGCATTTT. Encoded protein: CASSARNQPQHF.

CDR3 nucleotides: TGTGCCAGCAGTTTATCGATGGGGGACACTGAAGCTTTCTTT. Translated: CASSLSMGDTEAFF. The V and J genes are TRBV12-3 or TRBV12-4 and TRBJ1-1; D possibly corresponds to TRBD1 (5 bases). The CDR3 consists of 14 residues. Trimming pared 2 bases from V and 3 bases from J, leaving 10 bases between.

The CDR3 reads CSIRSYGSSSYNSPLHF. Here the CDR3 DNA reads TGCAGTATCAGGAGCTACGGTTCGAGCTCCTATAATTCACCCCTCCACTTT. This chain links TRBV20-1 with TRBJ1-6; D gene unclear. The CDR3 totals 17 residues. The V and J ends lost 8 bases and 0 bases respectively, with 20 bases between them. Per germline, CDR1 DFQATT and CDR2 SNEGSKA (reference sequence).

This clonotype was found many times. The gene calls are TRBV4-1 and TRBJ2-1; perhaps TRBD2 as D (5 bases). The CDR3 runs to 15 residues. Germline CDR1 is MGHRA and CDR2 is YSYEKL. The V gene lost 4 bases and the J gene lost 0 bases, with 10 bases spanning the gap. CDR3 residues: CASSPLSGSYNEQFF. Here the CDR3 DNA reads TGCGCCAGCAGCCCACTGAGCGGCTCCTACAATGAGCAGTTCTTC.

The chain uses TRBV4-1 and TRBJ2-5; D possibly uses TRBD1 or TRBD2 (5 bases each). V was shortened by 0 bases and J by 2 bases, with 16 bases between the two germline ends. The CDR3 is made up of 17 amino acids. Germline V gives CDR1 MGHRA, CDR2 YSYEKL. CDR3 DNA: TGCGCCAGCAGCCAAGATCTTCCCCAGAGGGGTCAAGAGACCCAGTACTTC. As protein: CASSQDLPQRGQETQYF.

The chain uses TRBV25-1 and TRBJ2-5, with 8 positions matching TRBD1. The CDR3 runs 14 residues. The ends lost 4 bases at V and 9 bases at J; junction bases unmatched: 10. CDR1 is MGHDK and CDR2 is SYGVNS in the germline V gene. The CDR3 coding sequence is TGTGCCAGCAGTGGAGGACAGGGTTGGGAGGCCCAGTACTTC. This codes for CASSGGQGWEAQYF.

This chain uses TRBV2 with TRBJ2-1; D gene unclear. The CDR3 is made up of 13 amino acids. V dropped 7 bases and J dropped 3 bases, with 10 bases sitting between them. Germline assignment: CDR1 SNHLY and CDR2 FYNNEI. The CDR3 is CASMDSGYNEQFF. The CDR3 region has the DNA TGTGCCAGCATGGATTCTGGCTACAATGAGCAGTTCTTC.

This clonotype came up a few times. The J gene is TRBJ2-1, the V gene TRBV12-3 or TRBV12-4; D gene uncertain. The CDR3 consists of 14 residues. V was clipped by 8 bases and J by 8 bases, with 19 bases between them. CDR3 sequence (DNA): TGTGCCAGCTGGGCTGGCGGTGGTAGGGATGAGCAGTTCTTC. Protein: CASWAGGGRDEQFF.

This clonotype has more than one count but fewer than ten. The J gene is TRBJ1-2, the V gene TRBV10-3; 9 bases map to TRBD1. Germline V gives CDR1 ENHRY, CDR2 SYGVKD. The J segment lost 12 bases and the V segment lost 6 bases, leaving 11 bases of the junction unmatched. This CDR3 has 13 amino acids. This chain's CDR3 is CAISDVTGGQNTF. CDR3 nucleotides: TGTGCCATCAGCGACGTCACAGGGGGCCAAAACACCTTC.

J is TRBJ2-3 and V is TRBV7-9; 10 bases line up with TRBD2. J was trimmed by 2 bases and V by 10 bases; bases with no gene match: 9. The V gene's germline CDR1 is SEHNR and CDR2 FQNEAQ (reference sequence). This CDR3 contains 15 residues. The CDR3: CATLELAGTTDTQYF. CDR3 bases: TGTGCCACGTTGGAACTAGCGGGGACCACAGATACGCAGTATTTT.

V gene TRBV29-1 combines with J gene TRBJ2-1; TRBD2 matches at 7 bases. Germline lookup yields CDR1 SQVTM and CDR2 ANQGSEA. The CDR3 extends over 14 amino acids. V dropped 0 bases and J dropped 8; count of bases not matched to a gene: 7. The CDR3 reads CSVEDTRAGDEQFF. CDR3 DNA: TGCAGCGTTGAAGATACCAGGGCGGGGGATGAGCAGTTCTTC.

This sequence joins TRBV7-9 and TRBJ2-5; unclear D gene. The J call may be incorrect, as the DNA end agrees better with TRBJ2-7. The CDR3 runs 13 residues. The germline gives CDR1 SEHNR, CDR2 FQNEAQ (reference sequence). The CDR3 nucleotides are TGTGCCAGCAGCTCGCACTTCCGGGACGAGCAGTACTTC. Translating it yields CASSSHFRDEQYF.

This chain links TRBV11-2 with TRBJ2-3; D unresolved. The CDR3 sequence is 17 residues long. CDR1 SGHAT and CDR2 FQNNGV come from the germline V gene. V dropped 5 bases and J dropped 4 bases, with 22 bases sitting between them. The CDR3 DNA follows: TGTGCCAGCAGCAAAATTATGGGAAGCTCAAAATCAGATACGCAGTATTTT. Residues: CASSKIMGSSKSDTQYF.

This clonotype has only a few counts. The chain has TRBV4-2 and TRBJ2-1, with D possibly matching TRBD2 (5 bases). The CDR3 covers 16 residues. Between the trimmed V and J ends, which lost 0 bases and 3 bases, there was a span of 12 bases. The germline gives CDR1 LGHNA, CDR2 YNFKEQ. This CDR3 is CASSQDPGNGYNEQFF. The CDR3 DNA reads as TGTGCCAGCAGCCAAGATCCCGGGAACGGCTACAATGAGCAGTTCTTC.

This clonotype was seen ten or more times. The J gene is TRBJ2-6, the V gene TRBV28; no firm D call. Trimming pared 3 bases from V and 0 bases from J, leaving 9 bases between. In germline, CDR1 is MDHEN, CDR2 SYDVKM. The CDR3 length is 16 residues. Here the CDR3 reads CASSLSGPSGANVLTF. The CDR3 coding sequence is TGTGCCAGCAGTTTGTCTGGGCCCTCTGGGGCCAACGTCCTGACTTTC.